This TCR beta chain was recorded in a study of spatial heterogeneity in lung cancer. Background on the study: Tumor-region TCR transcript counts correlated strongly with a T cell module score from matched bulk RNA-seq.

Study-level points and caveats: Among tumor T cells, estimated coverage was about 7% for alpha chains and roughly 13% for beta chains. Expanded intratumoral alpha and beta TCR counts tracked tumor mutation counts.

TCRdb redid the calling of the 5' RACE reads with MiXCR, one entry per CDR3 protein. The sample holds fewer than 30,000 distinct CDR3 sequences, roughly 7.2% seen once. The CDR3 is 15 residues long. After removal of 0 bases from V and 9 bases from J, the junction contained 5 bases not matched to a gene. Per germline, CDR1 LGHDT and CDR2 YNNKEL (reference sequence). Time point: sample taken at primary tumor resection. Samples were obtained from about 72 donors, all untreated early-stage non-small cell lung cancer patients. The sequenced material consisted of unsorted whole RNA from tumor, nontumor lung or frozen PBMC. This clonotype occurred many times. Its specificity is not known.

This sequence was found in a male donor with early-stage non-small cell lung cancer. This chain joins TRBV3-1 and TRBJ2-1, with 10 bases lining up with TRBD1. The sequencing used lung tumor tissue, collected at surgery. CDR3 nucleotides: TGTGCCAGCAGCCAAGACAGACAGGGGGCACGTGAGCAGTTCTTC. Protein: CASSQDRQGAREQFF.